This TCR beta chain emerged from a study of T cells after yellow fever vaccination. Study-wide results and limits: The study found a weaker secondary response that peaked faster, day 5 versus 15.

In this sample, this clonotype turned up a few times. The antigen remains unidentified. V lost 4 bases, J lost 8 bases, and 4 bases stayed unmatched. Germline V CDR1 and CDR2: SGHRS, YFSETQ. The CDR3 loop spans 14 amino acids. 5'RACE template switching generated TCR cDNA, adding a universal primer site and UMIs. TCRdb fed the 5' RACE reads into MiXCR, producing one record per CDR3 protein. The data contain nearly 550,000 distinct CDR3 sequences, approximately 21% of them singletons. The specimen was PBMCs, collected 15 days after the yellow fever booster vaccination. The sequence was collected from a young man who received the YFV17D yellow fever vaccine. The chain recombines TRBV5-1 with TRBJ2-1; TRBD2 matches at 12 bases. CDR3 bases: TGCGCCAGCAGCCGGACTAGCGGGAAGGATGAGCAGTTCTTC. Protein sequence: CASSRTSGKDEQFF.